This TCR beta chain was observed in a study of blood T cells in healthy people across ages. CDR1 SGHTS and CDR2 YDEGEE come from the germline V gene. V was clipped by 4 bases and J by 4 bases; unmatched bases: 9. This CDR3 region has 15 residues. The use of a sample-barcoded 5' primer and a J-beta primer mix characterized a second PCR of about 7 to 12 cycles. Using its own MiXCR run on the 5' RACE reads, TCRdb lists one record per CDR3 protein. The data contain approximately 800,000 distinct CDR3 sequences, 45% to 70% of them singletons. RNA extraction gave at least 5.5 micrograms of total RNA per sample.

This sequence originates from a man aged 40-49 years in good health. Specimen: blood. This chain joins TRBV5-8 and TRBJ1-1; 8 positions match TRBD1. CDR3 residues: CASSRKTGAGTEAFF. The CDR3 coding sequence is TGTGCCAGCAGCCGGAAGACAGGGGCGGGCACTGAAGCTTTCTTT.